This T cell receptor beta chain stems from a study of molecular identifiers for immune sequencing clone quantification. In its sample, this clonotype was seen a few times. Germline assignment: CDR1 SQVTM and CDR2 ANQGSEA. Losses at the gene ends were 6 bases for V and 8 bases for J; bases not matched to a gene: 11. This CDR3 has 15 residues. In TCRdb, the PCR reads were re-called with MiXCR into one record per CDR3 protein. The data contain a few hundred thousand distinct CDR3 sequences, over 20% of them singletons. The receptor comes from a human donor in good health. Some libraries in this study had Jurkat cell RNA spiked in. The sequenced material came from naive CD8+ T cells from blood, with Jurkat cell RNA spiked in. The subset is: FACS-sorted CD8+CD4-CCR7+CD45RA+ naive T cells. The chain has TRBV29-1 and TRBJ1-6, with 9 positions matching TRBD1. The CDR3 is CSVEGQGSRHSPLHF. The CDR3 bases are TGCAGCGTCGAGGGACAGGGAAGCAGGCATTCACCCCTCCACTTT.